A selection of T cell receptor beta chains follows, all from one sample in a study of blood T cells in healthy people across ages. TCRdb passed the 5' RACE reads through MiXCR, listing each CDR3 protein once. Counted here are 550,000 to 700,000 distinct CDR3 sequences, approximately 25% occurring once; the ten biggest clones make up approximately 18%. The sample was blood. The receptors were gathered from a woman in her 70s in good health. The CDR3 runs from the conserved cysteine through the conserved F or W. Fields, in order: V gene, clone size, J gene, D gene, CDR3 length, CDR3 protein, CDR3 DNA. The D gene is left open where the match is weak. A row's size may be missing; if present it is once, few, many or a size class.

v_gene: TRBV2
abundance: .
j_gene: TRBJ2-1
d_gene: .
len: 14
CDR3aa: CASSEVQSYNEQFF
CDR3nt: TGTGCCAGCAGTGAAGTACAGAGCTACAATGAGCAGTTCTTC

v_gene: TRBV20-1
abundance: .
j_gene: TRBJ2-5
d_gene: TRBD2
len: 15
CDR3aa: CSARTPSGGSGTQYF
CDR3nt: TGCAGTGCTAGAACTCCTAGCGGGGGCTCTGGGACCCAGTACTTC

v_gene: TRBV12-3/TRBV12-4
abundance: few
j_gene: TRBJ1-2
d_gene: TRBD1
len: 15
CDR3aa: CASRSYRTGMEGYTF
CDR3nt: TGTGCCAGCAGGTCCTACAGGACAGGGATGGAGGGCTACACCTTC

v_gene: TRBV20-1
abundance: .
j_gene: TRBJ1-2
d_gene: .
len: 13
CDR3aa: CSARDSGAAGGTF
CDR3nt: TGCAGTGCTAGAGATTCGGGGGCGGCTGGGGGTACCTTC

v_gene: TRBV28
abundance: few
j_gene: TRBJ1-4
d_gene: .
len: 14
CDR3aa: CASSLLSDDEKLFF
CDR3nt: TGTGCCAGCAGTTTATTGTCAGATGATGAAAAACTGTTTTTT

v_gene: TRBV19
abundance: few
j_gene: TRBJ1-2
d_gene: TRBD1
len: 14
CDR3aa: CASSPGTGGLGYTF
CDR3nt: TGTGCCAGTAGTCCTGGGACAGGGGGCCTTGGCTACACCTTC

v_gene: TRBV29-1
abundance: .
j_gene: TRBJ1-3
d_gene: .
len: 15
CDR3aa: CSVSSDLGSRNTIYF
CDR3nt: TGCAGCGTCTCATCCGACCTGGGCAGTCGAAACACCATATATTTT

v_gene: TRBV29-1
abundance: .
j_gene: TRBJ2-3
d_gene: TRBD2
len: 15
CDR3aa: CSVEMGLAGLNTQYF
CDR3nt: TGCAGCGTTGAAATGGGACTAGCGGGGTTGAATACGCAGTATTTT

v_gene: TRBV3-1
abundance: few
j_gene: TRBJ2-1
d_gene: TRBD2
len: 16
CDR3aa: CASSQGLPGLAGEQFF
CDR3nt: TGTGCCAGCAGCCAAGGCCTCCCGGGACTAGCCGGGGAGCAGTTCTTC

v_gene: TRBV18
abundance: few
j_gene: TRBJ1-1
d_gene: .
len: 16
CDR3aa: CASSPTRGGWNTEAFF
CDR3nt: TGTGCCAGCTCCCCTACTAGGGGGGGGTGGAACACTGAAGCTTTCTTT

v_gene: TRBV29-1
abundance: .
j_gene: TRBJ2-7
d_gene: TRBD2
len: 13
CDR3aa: CSVQGLAGFEQYF
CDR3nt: TGCAGCGTACAGGGACTAGCGGGTTTCGAGCAGTACTTC

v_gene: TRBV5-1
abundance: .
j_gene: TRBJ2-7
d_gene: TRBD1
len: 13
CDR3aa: CASSDQTGDEQYF
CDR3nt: TGCGCCAGCAGCGACCAAACAGGGGACGAGCAGTACTTC

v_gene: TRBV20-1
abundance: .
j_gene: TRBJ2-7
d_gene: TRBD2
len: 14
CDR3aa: CSARDRAGRDEQYF
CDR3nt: TGCAGTGCTAGAGATCGGGCAGGGAGGGACGAGCAGTACTTC

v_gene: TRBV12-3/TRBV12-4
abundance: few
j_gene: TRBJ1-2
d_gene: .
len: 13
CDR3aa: CASSFESQRRYTF
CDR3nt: TGTGCCAGCAGTTTCGAGTCCCAAAGGCGCTACACCTTC

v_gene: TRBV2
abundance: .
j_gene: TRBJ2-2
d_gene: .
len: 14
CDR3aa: CASSGSVQFGELFF
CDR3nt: TGTGCCAGCAGTGGCTCAGTTCAATTCGGGGAGCTGTTTTTT

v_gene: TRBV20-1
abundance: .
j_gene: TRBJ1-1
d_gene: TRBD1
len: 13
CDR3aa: CSGDRVVNTEAFF
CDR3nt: TGCAGTGGGGACAGGGTTGTGAACACTGAAGCTTTCTTT

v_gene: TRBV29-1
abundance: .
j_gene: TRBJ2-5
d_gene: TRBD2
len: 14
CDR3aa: CSAAAGGQQETQYF
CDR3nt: TGCAGCGCCGCAGCGGGGGGACAACAAGAGACCCAGTACTTC

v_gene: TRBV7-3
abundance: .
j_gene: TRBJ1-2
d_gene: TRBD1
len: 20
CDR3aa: CASSSSGQGIRGGSYYGYTF
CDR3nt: TGTGCCAGCAGCTCATCGGGACAGGGGATAAGAGGGGGGAGTTACTATGGCTACACCTTC

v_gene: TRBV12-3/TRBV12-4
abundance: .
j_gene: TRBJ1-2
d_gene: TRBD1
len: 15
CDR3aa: CASSHRTGENYGYTF
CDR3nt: TGTGCCAGCAGTCACCGGACAGGGGAGAACTATGGCTACACCTTC

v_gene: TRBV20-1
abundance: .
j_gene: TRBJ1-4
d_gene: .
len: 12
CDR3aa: CSASWADEKLFF
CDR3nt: TGCAGTGCTAGTTGGGCTGATGAAAAACTGTTTTTT

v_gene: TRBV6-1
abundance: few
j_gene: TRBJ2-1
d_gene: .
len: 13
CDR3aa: CASSEAGQNEQFF
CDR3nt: TGTGCCAGCAGTGAAGCGGGGCAGAATGAGCAGTTCTTC

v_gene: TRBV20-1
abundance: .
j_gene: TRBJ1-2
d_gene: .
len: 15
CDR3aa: CSAVSRDTDPDGYTF
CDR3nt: TGCAGTGCTGTCTCCCGGGACACGGACCCGGATGGCTACACCTTC

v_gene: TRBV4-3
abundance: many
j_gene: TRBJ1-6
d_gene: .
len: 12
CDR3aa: CASSAQNSPLHF
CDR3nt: TGCGCCAGCAGCGCACAGAATTCACCCCTCCACTTT

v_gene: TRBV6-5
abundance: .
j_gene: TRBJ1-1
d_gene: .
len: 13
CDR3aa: CASSYFSNTEAFF
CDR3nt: TGTGCCAGCAGTTACTTTTCGAACACTGAAGCTTTCTTT

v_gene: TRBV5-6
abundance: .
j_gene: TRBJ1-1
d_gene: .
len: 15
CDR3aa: CASSLKRVTGTEAFF
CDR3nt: TGTGCCAGCAGCTTGAAACGAGTGACTGGGACTGAAGCTTTCTTT

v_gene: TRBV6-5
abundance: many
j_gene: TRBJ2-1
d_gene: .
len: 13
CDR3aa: CASRDSRNNEQFF
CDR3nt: TGTGCCAGCAGGGATTCCCGAAACAATGAGCAGTTCTTC

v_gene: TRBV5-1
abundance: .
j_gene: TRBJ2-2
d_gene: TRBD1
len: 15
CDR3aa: CASSPRDSSSGELFF
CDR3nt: TGCGCCAGCAGCCCCCGGGACAGTTCATCCGGGGAGCTGTTTTTT

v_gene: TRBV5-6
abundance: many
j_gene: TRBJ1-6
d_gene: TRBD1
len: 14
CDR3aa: CASSLGTGASPLHF
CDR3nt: TGTGCCAGCAGCTTGGGTACAGGGGCTTCACCCCTCCACTTT

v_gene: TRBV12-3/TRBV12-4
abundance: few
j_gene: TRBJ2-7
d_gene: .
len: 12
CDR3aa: CASSFSTDEQYF
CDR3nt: TGTGCCAGCAGTTTTAGTACCGACGAGCAGTACTTC

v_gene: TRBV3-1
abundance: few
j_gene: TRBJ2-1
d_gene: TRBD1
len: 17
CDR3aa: CASSEDRGSGLSNEQFF
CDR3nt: TGTGCCAGCAGCGAAGACAGGGGTTCGGGATTGAGCAATGAGCAGTTCTTC

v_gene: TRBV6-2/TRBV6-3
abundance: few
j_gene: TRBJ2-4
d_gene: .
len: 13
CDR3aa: CASSYWQPNIQYF
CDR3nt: TGTGCCAGCAGTTACTGGCAGCCAAACATTCAGTACTTC

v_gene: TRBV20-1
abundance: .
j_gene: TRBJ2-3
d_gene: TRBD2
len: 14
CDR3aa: CSTPGLASTDTQYF
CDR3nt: TGCAGTACTCCGGGACTAGCAAGCACAGATACGCAGTATTTT

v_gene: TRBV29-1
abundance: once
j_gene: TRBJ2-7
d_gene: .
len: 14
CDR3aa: CSVRAGAPNGEQYF
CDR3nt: TGCAGCGTTAGGGCAGGTGCCCCGAATGGCGAGCAGTACTTC

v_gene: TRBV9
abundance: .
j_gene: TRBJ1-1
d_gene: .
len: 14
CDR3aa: CASSAGYGGSEAFF
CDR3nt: TGTGCCAGCAGCGCGGGATATGGGGGATCTGAAGCTTTCTTT

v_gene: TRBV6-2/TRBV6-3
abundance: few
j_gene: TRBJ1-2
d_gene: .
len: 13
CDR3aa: CASSYSRVNGYTF
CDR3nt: TGTGCCAGCAGTTACTCACGGGTAAACGGCTACACCTTC

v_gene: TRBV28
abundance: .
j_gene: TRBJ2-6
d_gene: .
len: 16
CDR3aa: CASSLSGFSGASVLTF
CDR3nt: TGTGCCAGCAGTTTATCGGGGTTCTCTGGGGCCAGCGTCCTGACTTTC

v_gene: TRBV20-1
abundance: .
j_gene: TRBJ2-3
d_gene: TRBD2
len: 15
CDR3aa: CSARVAGGNTDTQYF
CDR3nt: TGCAGTGCTAGAGTCGCGGGGGGTAACACAGATACGCAGTATTTT

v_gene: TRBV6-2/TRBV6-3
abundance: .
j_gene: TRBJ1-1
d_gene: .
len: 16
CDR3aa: CASSSRGQKGTAEAFF
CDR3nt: TGTGCCAGCAGTTCCCGAGGACAGAAGGGGACGGCTGAAGCTTTCTTT

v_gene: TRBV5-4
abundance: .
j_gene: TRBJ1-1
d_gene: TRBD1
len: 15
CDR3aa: CASSPTDRGRTEAFF
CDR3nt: TGTGCCAGCAGCCCGACCGACAGGGGGCGAACTGAAGCTTTCTTT

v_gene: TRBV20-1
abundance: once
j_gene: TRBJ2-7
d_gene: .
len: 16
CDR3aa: CSATFRGRGPGYEQYF
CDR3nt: TGCAGTGCTACCTTCCGCGGGCGGGGGCCCGGGTACGAGCAGTACTTC

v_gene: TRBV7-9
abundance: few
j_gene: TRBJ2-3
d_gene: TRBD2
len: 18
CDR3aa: CASSSPGTSGGRTDTQYF
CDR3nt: TGTGCCAGCAGCTCTCCCGGGACTAGCGGGGGTCGCACAGATACGCAGTATTTT

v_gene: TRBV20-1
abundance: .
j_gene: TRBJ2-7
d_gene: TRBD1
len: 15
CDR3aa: CSASDRDRGTYEQYF
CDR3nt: TGCAGTGCTAGTGACCGGGACAGGGGTACCTACGAGCAGTACTTC

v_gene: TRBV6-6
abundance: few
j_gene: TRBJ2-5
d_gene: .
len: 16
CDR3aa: CASSSRGSAAGETQYF
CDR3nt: TGTGCCAGCAGCTCCAGGGGTAGCGCGGCTGGGGAGACCCAGTACTTC

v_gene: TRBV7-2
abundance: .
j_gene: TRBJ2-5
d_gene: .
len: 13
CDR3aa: CASSPRPRETQYF
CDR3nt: TGTGCCAGCAGCCCTCGGCCGCGTGAGACCCAGTACTTC

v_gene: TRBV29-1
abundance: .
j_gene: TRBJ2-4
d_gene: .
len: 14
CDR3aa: CSVERTESRNIQYF
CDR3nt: TGCAGCGTTGAAAGGACAGAATCTAGAAACATTCAGTACTTC

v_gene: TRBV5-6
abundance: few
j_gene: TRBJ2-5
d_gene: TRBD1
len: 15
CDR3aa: CASNRTGTEKETQYF
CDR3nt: TGTGCCAGCAACCGGACCGGGACAGAGAAAGAGACCCAGTACTTC

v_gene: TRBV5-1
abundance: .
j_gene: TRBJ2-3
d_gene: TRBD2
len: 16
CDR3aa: CASSPWTSGRVDTQYF
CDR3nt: TGCGCCAGCAGCCCCTGGACTAGCGGGAGGGTAGATACGCAGTATTTT

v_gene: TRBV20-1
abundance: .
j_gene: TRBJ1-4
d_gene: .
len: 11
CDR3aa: CSAPTPEKLFF
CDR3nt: TGCAGTGCCCCGACGCCGGAGAAACTGTTTTTT

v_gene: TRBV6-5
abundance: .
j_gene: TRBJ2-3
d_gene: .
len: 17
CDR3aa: CASSYSGRGGPTDTQYF
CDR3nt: TGTGCCAGCAGTTACTCGGGCAGGGGAGGGCCCACAGATACGCAGTATTTT

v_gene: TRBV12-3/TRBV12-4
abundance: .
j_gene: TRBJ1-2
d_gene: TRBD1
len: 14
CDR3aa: CASSLAPTGEGYTF
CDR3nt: TGTGCCAGCAGTTTAGCCCCCACAGGGGAGGGCTACACCTTC

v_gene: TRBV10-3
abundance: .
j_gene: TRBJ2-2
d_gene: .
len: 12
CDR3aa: CAISCGTGELFF
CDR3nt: TGTGCCATCAGTTGCGGCACCGGGGAGCTGTTTTTT

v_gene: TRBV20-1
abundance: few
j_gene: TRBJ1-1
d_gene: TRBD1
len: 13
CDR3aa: CSAIGQGWTEAFF
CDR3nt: TGCAGTGCTATCGGACAGGGATGGACTGAAGCTTTCTTT

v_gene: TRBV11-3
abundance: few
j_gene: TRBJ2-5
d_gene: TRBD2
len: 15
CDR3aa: CASSLDRLAGAAQYF
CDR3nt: TGTGCCAGCAGCTTAGATAGACTAGCGGGGGCCGCCCAGTACTTC

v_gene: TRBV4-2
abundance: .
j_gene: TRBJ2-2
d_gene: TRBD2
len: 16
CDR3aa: CASSQDLAGGTGELFF
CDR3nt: TGTGCCAGCAGCCAAGATCTAGCGGGAGGGACCGGGGAGCTGTTTTTT

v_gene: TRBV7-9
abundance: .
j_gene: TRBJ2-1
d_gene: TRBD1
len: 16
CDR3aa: CASSFLGGQGVNEQFF
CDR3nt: TGTGCCAGCAGCTTCCTTGGGGGACAGGGGGTCAATGAGCAGTTCTTC

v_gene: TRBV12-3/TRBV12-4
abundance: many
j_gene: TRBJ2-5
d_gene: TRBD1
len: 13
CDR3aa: CASRGQYQETQYF
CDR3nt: TGTGCCAGCAGGGGACAGTACCAAGAGACCCAGTACTTC

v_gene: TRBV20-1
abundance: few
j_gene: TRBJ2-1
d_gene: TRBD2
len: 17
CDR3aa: CSARAPLSGGNYNEQFF
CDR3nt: TGCAGTGCTAGAGCCCCGTTGAGCGGGGGGAACTACAATGAGCAGTTCTTC

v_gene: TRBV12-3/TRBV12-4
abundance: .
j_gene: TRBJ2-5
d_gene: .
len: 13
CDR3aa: CASSFSRGETQYF
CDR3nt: TGTGCCAGCAGTTTTTCCCGGGGGGAGACCCAGTACTTC

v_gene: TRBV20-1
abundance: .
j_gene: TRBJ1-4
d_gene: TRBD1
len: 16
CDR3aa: CSARKAGTATNEKLFF
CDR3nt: TGCAGTGCTAGAAAGGCGGGGACAGCAACTAATGAAAAACTGTTTTTT